Reported below is one T cell receptor (beta chain). This specimen belongs to a study of blood T cell repertoires in COVID-19. Study at large: T cells, B-cell-depleted T cells, or PBMCs provided the cDNA or gDNA that served as material.

The repertoire was sequenced with immunoSEQ multiplex PCR; TCRdb's copy has only in-frame clones and lacks some. Found here are 200,000 to 300,000 clones, 84% of them singletons; the top ten hold 4%. Material for sequencing was peripheral blood. This sequence originates from a man in his fifties with acute or convalescent COVID-19.

The CDR3 spells CATSRAGLAGGPHYEQYF. The CDR3 nucleotides read TGTGCCACCAGCAGAGCGGGACTAGCGGGAGGGCCCCACTACGAGCAGTACTTC. This chain connects TRBV15 to TRBJ2-7, with TRBD2 identical over 16 bases. J gave up 3 bases and V 1 base, and 6 bases lay outside the gene matches. The CDR3 has 18 residues. CDR1 and CDR2 (germline): LNHNV, YYDKDF (reference sequence).